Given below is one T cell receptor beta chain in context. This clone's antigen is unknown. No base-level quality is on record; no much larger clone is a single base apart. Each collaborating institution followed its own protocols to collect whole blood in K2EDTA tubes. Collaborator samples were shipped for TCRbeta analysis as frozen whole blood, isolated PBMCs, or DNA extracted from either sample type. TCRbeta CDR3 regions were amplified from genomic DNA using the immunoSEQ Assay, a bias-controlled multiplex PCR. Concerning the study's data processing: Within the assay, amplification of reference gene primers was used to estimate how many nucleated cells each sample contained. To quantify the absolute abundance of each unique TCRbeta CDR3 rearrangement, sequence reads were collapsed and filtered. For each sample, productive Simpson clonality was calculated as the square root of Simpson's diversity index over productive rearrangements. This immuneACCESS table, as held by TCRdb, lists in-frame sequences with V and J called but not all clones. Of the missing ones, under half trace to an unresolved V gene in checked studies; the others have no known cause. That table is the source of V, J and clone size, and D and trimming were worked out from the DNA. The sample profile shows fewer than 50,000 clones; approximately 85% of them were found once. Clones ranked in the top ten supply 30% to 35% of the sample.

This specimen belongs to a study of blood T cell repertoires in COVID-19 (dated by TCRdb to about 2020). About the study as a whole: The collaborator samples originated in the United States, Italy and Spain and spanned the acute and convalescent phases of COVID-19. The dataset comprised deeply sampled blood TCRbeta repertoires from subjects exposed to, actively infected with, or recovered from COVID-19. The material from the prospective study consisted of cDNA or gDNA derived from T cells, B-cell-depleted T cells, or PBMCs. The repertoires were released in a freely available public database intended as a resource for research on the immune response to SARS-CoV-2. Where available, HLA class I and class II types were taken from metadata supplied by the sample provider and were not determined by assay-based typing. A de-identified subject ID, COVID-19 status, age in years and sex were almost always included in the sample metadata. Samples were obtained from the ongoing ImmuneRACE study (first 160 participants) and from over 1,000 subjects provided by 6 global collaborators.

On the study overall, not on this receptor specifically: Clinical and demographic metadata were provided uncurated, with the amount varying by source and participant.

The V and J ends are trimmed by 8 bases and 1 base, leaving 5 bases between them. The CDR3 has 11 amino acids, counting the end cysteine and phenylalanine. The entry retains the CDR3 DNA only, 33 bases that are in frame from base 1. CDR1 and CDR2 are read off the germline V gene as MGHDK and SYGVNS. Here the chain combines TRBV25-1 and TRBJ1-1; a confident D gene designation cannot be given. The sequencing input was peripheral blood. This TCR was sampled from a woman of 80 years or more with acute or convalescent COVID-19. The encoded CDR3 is CASLGNTEAFF. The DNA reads TGTGCCAGCCTCGGGAACACTGAAGCTTTCTTT.